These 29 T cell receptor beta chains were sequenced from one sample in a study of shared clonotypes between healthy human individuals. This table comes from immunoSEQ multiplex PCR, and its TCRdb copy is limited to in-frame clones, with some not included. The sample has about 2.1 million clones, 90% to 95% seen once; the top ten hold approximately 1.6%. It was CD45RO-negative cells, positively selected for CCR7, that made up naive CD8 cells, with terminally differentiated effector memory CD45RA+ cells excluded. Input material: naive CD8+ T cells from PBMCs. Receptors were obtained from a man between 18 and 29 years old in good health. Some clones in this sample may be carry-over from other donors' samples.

This CDR3 reads CASSLYARSGEQFF. The CDR3 DNA reads TGTGCCAGCAGTTTATACGCAAGAAGCGGCGAGCAGTTCTTC. This rearrangement joins TRBV28 to TRBJ2-1; the D gene is possibly TRBD2 (5 bases). CDR3 length: 14 amino acids. The V gene's germline CDR1 is MDHEN and CDR2 SYDVKM. Trimming pared 1 base from V and 10 bases from J, leaving 14 bases between.

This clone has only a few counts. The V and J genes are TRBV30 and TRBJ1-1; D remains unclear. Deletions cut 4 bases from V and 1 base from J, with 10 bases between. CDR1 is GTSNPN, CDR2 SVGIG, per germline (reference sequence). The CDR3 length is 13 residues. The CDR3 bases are TGTGCCTGGAATAGTTTCCCGAACACTGAAGCTTTCTTT. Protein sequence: CAWNSFPNTEAFF.

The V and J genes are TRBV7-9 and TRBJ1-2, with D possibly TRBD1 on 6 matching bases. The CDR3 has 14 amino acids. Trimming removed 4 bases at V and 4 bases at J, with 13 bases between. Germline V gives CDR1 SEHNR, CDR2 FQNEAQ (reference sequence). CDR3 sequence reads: CASSSGRGIYGYTF. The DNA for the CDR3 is TGTGCCAGCAGCTCAGGGAGGGGGATCTATGGCTACACCTTC.

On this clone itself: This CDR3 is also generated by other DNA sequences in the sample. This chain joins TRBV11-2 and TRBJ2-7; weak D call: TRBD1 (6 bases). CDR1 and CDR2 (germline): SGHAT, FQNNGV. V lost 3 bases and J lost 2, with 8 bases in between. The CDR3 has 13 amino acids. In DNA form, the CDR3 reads TGTGCCAGCAGCTTTGGGACAACCTACGAGCAGTACTTC. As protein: CASSFGTTYEQYF.

The CDR3 spells CASKQGSYGEQFF. The CDR3 DNA reads as TGTGCCAGCAAACAGGGTAGCTATGGTGAGCAGTTCTTC. This rearrangement joins TRBV27 to TRBJ2-1, with D perhaps matching TRBD1 (6 bases). Trimming shortened V by 7 bases and J by 9 bases, and 16 bases separated the two germline ends. Germline V gene data show CDR1 as MNHEY and CDR2 as SMNVEV (reference sequence). The CDR3 covers 13 residues.

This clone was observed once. The CDR3 DNA reads TGTGCCAGCAGGTCACTAGCGGGCCGCTACAATGAGCAGTTCTTC. Protein sequence: CASRSLAGRYNEQFF. The chain links TRBV11-2 to TRBJ2-1, with TRBD2 matching over 9 bases. The CDR3 runs 15 residues. Unmatched junction bases numbered 6, after V lost 6 bases and J lost 3 bases. Germline values: CDR1 SGHAT, CDR2 FQNNGV. The entire variable domain, with the rest obtained from reference TRBV11-2 and TRBJ2-1, is as follows: EAGVAQSPRYKIIEKRQSVAFWCNPISGHATLYWYQQILGQGPKLLIQFQNNGVVDDSQLPKDRFSAERLKGVDSTLKIQPAKLEDSAVYLCASRSLAGRYNEQFFGPGTRLTVL.

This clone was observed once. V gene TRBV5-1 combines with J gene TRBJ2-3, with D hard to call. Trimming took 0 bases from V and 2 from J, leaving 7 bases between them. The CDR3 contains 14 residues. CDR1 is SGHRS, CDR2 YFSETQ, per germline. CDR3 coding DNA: TGCGCCAGCAGCTTGGACAGATTCACAGATACGCAGTATTTT. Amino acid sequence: CASSLDRFTDTQYF.

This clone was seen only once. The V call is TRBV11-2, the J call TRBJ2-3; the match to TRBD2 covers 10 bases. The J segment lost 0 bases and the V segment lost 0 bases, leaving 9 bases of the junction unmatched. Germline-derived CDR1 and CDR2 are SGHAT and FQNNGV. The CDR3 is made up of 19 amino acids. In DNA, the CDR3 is TGTGCCAGCAGCTTAGATGGGCCTAGCGGGAGCCGTAGCACAGATACGCAGTATTTT. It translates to CASSLDGPSGSRSTDTQYF.

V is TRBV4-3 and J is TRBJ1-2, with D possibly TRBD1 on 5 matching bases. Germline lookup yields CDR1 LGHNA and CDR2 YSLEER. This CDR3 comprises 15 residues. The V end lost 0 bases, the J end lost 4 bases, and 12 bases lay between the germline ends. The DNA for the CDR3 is TGCGCCAGCAGCCAAGATCGGGGGAGCGGCTATGGCTACACCTTC. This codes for CASSQDRGSGYGYTF.

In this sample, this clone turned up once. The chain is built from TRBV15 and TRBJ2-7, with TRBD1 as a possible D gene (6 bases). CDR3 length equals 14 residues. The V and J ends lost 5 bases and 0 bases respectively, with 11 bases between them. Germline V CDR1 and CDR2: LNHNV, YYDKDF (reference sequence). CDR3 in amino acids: CATSEDRSSYEQYF. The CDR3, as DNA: TGTGCCACCAGCGAAGACAGGAGCTCCTACGAGCAGTACTTC.

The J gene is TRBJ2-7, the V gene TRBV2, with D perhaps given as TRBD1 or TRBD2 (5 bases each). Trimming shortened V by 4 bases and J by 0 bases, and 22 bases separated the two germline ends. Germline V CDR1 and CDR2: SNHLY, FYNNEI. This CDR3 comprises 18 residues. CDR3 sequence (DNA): TGTGCCAGCAGTGCCGTGGGGACCTGGGGCCTTAGCTCCTACGAGCAGTACTTC. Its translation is CASSAVGTWGLSSYEQYF.

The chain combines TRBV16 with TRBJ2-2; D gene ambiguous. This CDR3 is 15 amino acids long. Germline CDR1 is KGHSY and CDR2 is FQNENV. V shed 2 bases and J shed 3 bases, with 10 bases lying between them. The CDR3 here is CASSQLNTDTGELFF. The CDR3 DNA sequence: TGTGCCAGCAGCCAACTAAATACGGACACCGGGGAGCTGTTTTTT.

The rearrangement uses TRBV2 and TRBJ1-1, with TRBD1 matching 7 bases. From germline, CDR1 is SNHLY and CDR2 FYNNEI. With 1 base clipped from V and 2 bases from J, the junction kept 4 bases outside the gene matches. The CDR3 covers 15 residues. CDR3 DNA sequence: TGTGCCAGCAGTGAAGGAATAGGGGGCAACACTGAAGCTTTCTTT. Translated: CASSEGIGGNTEAFF.

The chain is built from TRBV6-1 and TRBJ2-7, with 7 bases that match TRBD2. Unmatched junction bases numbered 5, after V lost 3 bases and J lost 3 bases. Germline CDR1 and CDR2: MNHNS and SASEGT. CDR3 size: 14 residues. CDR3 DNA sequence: TGTGCCAGCAGTGAGGCCCCGGGGGGCTACGAGCAGTACTTC. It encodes CASSEAPGGYEQYF.

CDR3 in amino acids: CASSVAVGWYEQYF. CDR3 bases: TGTGCCAGCAGCGTAGCAGTGGGGTGGTACGAGCAGTACTTC. The gene calls are TRBV9 and TRBJ2-7; no definite D call. The CDR3 sequence is 14 residues long. The germline V and J ends were trimmed by 0 bases and 4 bases, with 11 bases remaining between them. Germline CDR1 reads SGDLS; CDR2 reads YYNGEE. The whole variable domain, remainder taken from reference TRBV9 and TRBJ2-7, is DSGVTQTPKHLITATGQRVTLRCSPRSGDLSVYWYQQSLDQGLQFLIQYYNGEERAKGNILERFSAQQFPDLHSELNLSSLELGDSALYFCASSVAVGWYEQYFGPGTRLTVT.

CDR3 loop: CASSYSGSEEQFF. The CDR3 DNA sequence: TGTGCCAGCAGTTACTCGGGGAGTGAGGAGCAGTTCTTC. V usage is TRBV6-6 and J usage is TRBJ2-1, with D perhaps matching TRBD2 (5 bases). Germline loops: CDR1 MNHNY, CDR2 SVGAGI (reference sequence). V shed 0 bases and J shed 10 bases, with 10 bases lying between them. This CDR3 has 13 residues.

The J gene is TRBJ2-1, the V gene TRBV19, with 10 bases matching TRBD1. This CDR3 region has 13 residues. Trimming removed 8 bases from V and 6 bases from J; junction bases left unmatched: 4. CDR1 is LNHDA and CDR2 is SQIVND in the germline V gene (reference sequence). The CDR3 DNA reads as TGTGCCAGTCTTAGGACAGGGGGCAATGAGCAGTTCTTC. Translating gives CASLRTGGNEQFF.

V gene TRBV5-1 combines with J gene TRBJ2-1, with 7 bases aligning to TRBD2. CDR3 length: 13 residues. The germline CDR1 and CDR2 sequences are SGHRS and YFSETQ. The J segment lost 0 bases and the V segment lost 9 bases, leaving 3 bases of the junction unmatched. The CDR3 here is CATGGSSYNEQFF. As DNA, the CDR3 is TGCGCCACAGGCGGGAGCTCCTACAATGAGCAGTTCTTC.

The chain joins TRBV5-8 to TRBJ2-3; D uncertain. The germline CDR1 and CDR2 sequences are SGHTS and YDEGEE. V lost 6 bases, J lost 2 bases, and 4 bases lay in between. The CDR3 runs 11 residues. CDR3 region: CASTSTDTQYF. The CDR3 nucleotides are TGTGCCAGCACCTCCACAGATACGCAGTATTTT.

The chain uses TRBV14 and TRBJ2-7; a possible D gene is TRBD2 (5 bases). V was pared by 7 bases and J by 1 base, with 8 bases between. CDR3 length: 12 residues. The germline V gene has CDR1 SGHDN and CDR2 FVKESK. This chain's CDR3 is CASKERSYEQYF. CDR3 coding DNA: TGTGCCAGCAAGGAGCGGTCCTACGAGCAGTACTTC.

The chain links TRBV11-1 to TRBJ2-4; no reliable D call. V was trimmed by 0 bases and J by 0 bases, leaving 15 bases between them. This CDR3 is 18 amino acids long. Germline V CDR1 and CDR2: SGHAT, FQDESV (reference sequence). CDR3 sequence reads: CASSLAGVQNLAKNIQYF. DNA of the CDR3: TGTGCCAGCAGCTTAGCTGGGGTACAGAACCTAGCCAAAAACATTCAGTACTTC.

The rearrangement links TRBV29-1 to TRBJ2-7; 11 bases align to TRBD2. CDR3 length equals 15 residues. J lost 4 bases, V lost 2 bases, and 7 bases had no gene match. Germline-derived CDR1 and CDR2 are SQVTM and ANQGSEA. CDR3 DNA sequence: TGCAGCGTTGAAATATTAGCGGGAGGGCTTTACGAGCAGTACTTC. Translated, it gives CSVEILAGGLYEQYF.

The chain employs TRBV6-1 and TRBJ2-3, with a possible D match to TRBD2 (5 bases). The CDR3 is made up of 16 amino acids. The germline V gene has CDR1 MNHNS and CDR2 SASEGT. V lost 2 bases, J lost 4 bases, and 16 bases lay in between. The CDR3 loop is CASSEPPRRWADTQYF. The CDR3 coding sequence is TGTGCCAGCAGTGAACCCCCGAGGAGGTGGGCAGATACGCAGTATTTT.

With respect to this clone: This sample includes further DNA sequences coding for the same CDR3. The CDR3 loop is CASSLGGVNTEAFF. DNA of the CDR3: TGCGCCAGCAGCTTAGGGGGCGTAAACACTGAAGCTTTCTTT. This rearrangement joins TRBV5-1 to TRBJ1-1; TRBD1 matches at 7 bases. V lost 2 bases to trimming and J lost 2 bases; unmatched junction nucleotides: 3. The CDR3 has 14 residues. Germline values: CDR1 SGHRS, CDR2 YFSETQ. Using reference TRBV5-1 and TRBJ1-1 for the parts outside the CDR3, the full variable domain is KAGVTQTPRYLIKTRGQQVTLSCSPISGHRSVSWYQQTPGQGLQFLFEYFSETQRNKGNFPGRFSGRQFSNSRSEMNVSTLELGDSALYLCASSLGGVNTEAFFGQGTRLTVV.

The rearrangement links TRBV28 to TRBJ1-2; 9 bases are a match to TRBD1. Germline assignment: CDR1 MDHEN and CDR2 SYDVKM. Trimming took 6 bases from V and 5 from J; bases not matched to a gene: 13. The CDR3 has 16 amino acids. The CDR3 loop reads CASSRWRQGVWYGYTF. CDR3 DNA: TGTGCCAGCAGCAGATGGCGACAGGGGGTTTGGTATGGCTACACCTTC.

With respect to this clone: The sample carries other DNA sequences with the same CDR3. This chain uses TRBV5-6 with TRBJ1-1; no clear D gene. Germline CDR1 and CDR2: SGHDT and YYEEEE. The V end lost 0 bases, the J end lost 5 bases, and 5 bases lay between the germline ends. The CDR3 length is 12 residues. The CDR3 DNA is TGTGCCAGCAGCTTGGGAGATACTGAAGCTTTCTTT. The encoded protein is CASSLGDTEAFF.

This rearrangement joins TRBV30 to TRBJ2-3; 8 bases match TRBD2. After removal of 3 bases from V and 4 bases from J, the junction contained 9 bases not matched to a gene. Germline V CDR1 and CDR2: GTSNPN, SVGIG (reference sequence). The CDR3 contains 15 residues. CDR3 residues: CAWRGAGAPADTQYF. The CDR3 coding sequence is TGTGCCTGGAGGGGAGCGGGAGCCCCCGCAGATACGCAGTATTTT.

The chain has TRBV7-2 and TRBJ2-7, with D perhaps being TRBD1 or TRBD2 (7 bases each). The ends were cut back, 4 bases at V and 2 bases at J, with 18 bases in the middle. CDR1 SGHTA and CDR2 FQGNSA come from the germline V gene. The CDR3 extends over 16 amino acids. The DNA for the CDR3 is TGTGCCAGCAGCTACGCCGACAGGGAGGGACCCTACGAGCAGTACTTC. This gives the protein CASSYADREGPYEQYF.

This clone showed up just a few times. Here the CDR3 reads CAWSTYTGELFF. CDR3 bases: TGTGCCTGGAGCACCTACACCGGGGAGCTGTTTTTT. The V and J genes are TRBV30 and TRBJ2-2; D unresolved. The CDR3 totals 12 residues. V was cut by 3 bases and J by 3 bases, with 5 bases left in between. Germline CDR1 is GTSNPN and CDR2 is SVGIG (reference sequence).